The rows below give T cell receptor beta chains drawn from one sample of a study of T cell repertoires in cytomegalovirus infection. The antigens for these receptors are not known. TCRdb analysed the reads with MiXCR anew, one entry per CDR3 protein. The repertoire holds just under 500,000 distinct CDR3 sequences, around 35% seen once, with about a sixth in the top ten. Sequences were derived from cultured PBMCs, sampled from culture after CMV antigen stimulation. The receptors originated from a human donor in good health (CMV status not recorded). Some clones in this sample may be carry-over from other donors' samples. CDR3s include the opening cysteine and the closing phenylalanine or tryptophan. Each record gives: J gene, clone size, V gene, D gene, CDR3 protein, CDR3 DNA. A D gene is named only where the DNA matches it firmly. A row's size may be missing; if present it is once, few, many or a size class.

>TRBJ2-1|-|TRBV19|TRBD2
CASSTLAGDRRMYEQFF
TGTGCCAGTAGTACTCTAGCGGGAGACCGAAGAATGTATGAGCAGTTCTTC
>TRBJ2-2|-|TRBV12-3/TRBV12-4|-
CASSLAMPRTGELFF
TGTGCCAGCAGCCTCGCCATGCCTCGGACCGGGGAGCTGTTTTTT
>TRBJ2-3|-|TRBV27|TRBD1
CASRMTGLRFTDTQYF
TGTGCCAGCAGGATGACAGGGCTCCGCTTCACAGATACGCAGTATTTT
>TRBJ2-3|few|TRBV7-9|-
CASRQDNTDTQYF
TGTGCCAGCAGGCAGGACAACACAGATACGCAGTATTTT
>TRBJ2-1|many|TRBV12-3/TRBV12-4|TRBD2
CASGLQLAGVWNEQFF
TGTGCCAGCGGGCTGCAACTAGCGGGAGTCTGGAATGAGCAGTTCTTC
>TRBJ1-5|few|TRBV12-3/TRBV12-4|TRBD1
CASSPRQGIGNQPQHF
TGTGCCAGCAGTCCGAGACAGGGGATTGGCAATCAGCCCCAGCATTTT
>TRBJ1-6|many|TRBV7-2|-
CASSLGWNSPLHF
TGTGCCAGCAGCCTCGGGTGGAATTCACCCCTCCACTTT
>TRBJ2-1|-|TRBV27|TRBD2
CASTPTSAPAREQFF
TGTGCCAGCACCCCGACTAGCGCCCCTGCTAGGGAGCAGTTCTTC
>TRBJ1-2|many|TRBV6-4|TRBD1
CASSDGTDAASSHGYTF
TGTGCCAGCAGTGATGGGACAGACGCAGCAAGTAGCCATGGCTACACCTTC
>TRBJ2-5|many|TRBV7-2|-
CASSPSGSQETQYF
TGTGCCAGCAGCCCTAGTGGGTCGCAAGAGACCCAGTACTTC
>TRBJ1-5|many|TRBV4-3|-
CASSHLGANQPQHF
TGCGCCAGCAGCCACTTGGGGGCAAATCAGCCCCAGCATTTT
>TRBJ1-5|many|TRBV7-2|-
CASSPLGSGNQPQHF
TGTGCCAGCAGCCCGCTCGGGAGCGGCAATCAGCCCCAGCATTTT
>TRBJ2-5|many|TRBV7-2|TRBD2
CASSASPGGETQYF
TGTGCCAGCAGCGCCAGCCCGGGGGGTGAGACCCAGTACTTC
>TRBJ2-2|-|TRBV18|-
CASSPPLTGRLNTGELFF
TGTGCCAGCTCACCGCCCTTGACGGGACGATTGAACACCGGGGAGCTGTTTTTT
>TRBJ2-1|few|TRBV24-1|TRBD2
CATSPGLAGGLVAEQFF
TGTGCCACCAGCCCGGGACTAGCGGGAGGGCTGGTGGCTGAGCAGTTCTTC
>TRBJ2-7|few|TRBV19|-
CASSTRDAGYEQYF
TGTGCCAGTAGTACCCGGGACGCGGGGTACGAGCAGTACTTC
>TRBJ2-3|once|TRBV6-2/TRBV6-3|-
CASSNQLLGRDTQYF
TGTGCCAGCAGTAACCAGCTACTAGGGCGGGATACGCAGTATTTT
>TRBJ1-2|-|TRBV7-6|-
CASSLASQVNYGYTF
TGTGCCAGCAGCTTAGCTTCGCAAGTTAACTATGGCTACACCTTC
>TRBJ2-3|once|TRBV9|-
CASSPPGLQGADTQYF
TGTGCCAGCAGCCCCCCGGGCCTCCAAGGGGCAGATACGCAGTATTTT
>TRBJ1-4|-|TRBV6-6|-
CASSWRETANEKLFF
TGTGCCAGCAGTTGGAGGGAGACGGCTAATGAAAAACTGTTTTTT
>TRBJ1-1|few|TRBV11-2|TRBD1
CASSFTGDTEAFF
TGTGCCAGCAGCTTTACAGGGGACACTGAAGCTTTCTTT
>TRBJ1-2|-|TRBV6-6|-
CASSIPTGSSIFNYGYTF
TGTGCCAGCAGTATCCCGACAGGCTCCTCTATCTTCAACTATGGCTACACCTTC
>TRBJ2-2|-|TRBV24-1|-
CATRPGADTGELFF
TGTGCCACCAGACCCGGGGCAGACACCGGGGAGCTGTTTTTT
>TRBJ2-7|-|TRBV11-2|TRBD1
CASSLNYGDRGPGEQYF
TGTGCCAGCAGCTTAAATTATGGGGACAGGGGGCCGGGGGAGCAGTACTTC
>TRBJ1-6|once|TRBV7-7|-
CASSHQWEGRIHNSPLHF
TGTGCCAGCAGCCATCAATGGGAGGGGCGGATCCATAATTCACCCCTCCACTTT
>TRBJ2-1|many|TRBV7-2|TRBD2
CASSPGLAGEGFF
TGTGCCAGCAGCCCAGGACTAGCGGGAGAGGGGTTCTTC